These 9 T cell receptor beta chains were all obtained from the same sample, sequenced in a study of OX40 agonist ivuxolimab in advanced cancers. Libraries were prepared by immunoSEQ multiplex PCR; TCRdb keeps only in-frame clonotypes and omits some of them. Of fewer than 85,000 clones in the sample, around four fifths were seen once. Here the sequenced sample was CD4+ or CD8+ T cells sorted from blood, taken in a trial of the OX40 agonist ivuxolimab. These TCRs come from an adult with an advanced solid tumor such as melanoma, head and neck, liver or kidney cancer.

This chain uses TRBV5-1 with TRBJ2-3; the D is unclear. The germline gives CDR1 SGHRS, CDR2 YFSETQ. The CDR3 is made up of 15 amino acids. Between the trimmed V and J ends, which lost 0 bases and 1 base, there was a span of 9 bases. In DNA form, the CDR3 reads TGCGCCAGCAGCTTGGTAGTTCAGGGCACAGATACGCAGTATTTT. Translation: CASSLVVQGTDTQYF.

The V call is TRBV6-4, the J call TRBJ2-1; TRBD2 agrees at 12 bases. Germline V gene lookup returns CDR1 MRHNA and CDR2 SNTAGT. The V and J ends lost 7 bases and 6 bases, in that order; junction bases with no gene match: 7. The CDR3 is 15 amino acids. The CDR3 spells CASKTSGGGPNEQFF. The CDR3, as DNA: TGTGCCAGCAAGACTAGCGGGGGAGGGCCCAATGAGCAGTTCTTC.

The table lists this clone with a count of one. The genes are TRBV14 and TRBJ2-5; D uncertain. CDR1 SGHDN and CDR2 FVKESK come from the germline V gene. V was shortened by 5 bases and J by 4 bases, with 5 bases between the two germline ends. The CDR3 consists of 11 residues. The CDR3 here is CASSAGETQYF. CDR3 nucleotides: TGTGCCAGCAGCGCCGGAGAGACCCAGTACTTC.

This chain uses TRBV19 with TRBJ1-3, with a possible D match to TRBD1 (5 bases). Trimming removed 5 bases from V and 0 bases from J, with 17 bases in between. This CDR3 is 17 amino acids long. The germline gives CDR1 LNHDA, CDR2 SQIVND (reference sequence). Here the CDR3 reads CASSPQLGTSSGNTIYF. The CDR3 DNA reads as TGTGCCAGTAGTCCCCAGTTGGGGACGAGCTCTGGAAACACCATATATTTT.

This chain joins TRBV10-1 and TRBJ2-7; no definite D call. V was cut by 0 bases and J by 4 bases, with 10 bases left in between. The CDR3 is 14 residues long. Germline CDR1 and CDR2: WNHNN and SYGVQD (reference sequence). CDR3 region: CASSESGGKYEQYF. CDR3 sequence (DNA): TGCGCCAGCAGTGAGTCGGGTGGGAAATACGAGCAGTACTTC.

This sequence joins TRBV9 and TRBJ1-4; 10 bases match TRBD1. The germline V gene has CDR1 SGDLS and CDR2 YYNGEE. V trimming: 0 bases; J trimming: 10 bases; junction bases outside the gene matches: 9. This CDR3 comprises 16 residues. DNA for the CDR3: TGTGCCAGCAGCGTAGCCTCGACAGGGGGCATTGGAAAACTGTTTTTT. It encodes CASSVASTGGIGKLFF.

This clone is labeled medium-sized. The V call is TRBV19, the J call TRBJ2-1, with 14 bases identical to TRBD2. Germline-derived CDR1 and CDR2 are LNHDA and SQIVND (reference sequence). CDR3 length: 16 amino acids. Unmatched junction bases numbered 6, after V lost 9 bases and J lost 2 bases. The CDR3 protein is CASGLAGGPTYNEQFF. In nucleotides, the CDR3 is TGTGCCAGCGGACTAGCGGGGGGACCAACCTACAATGAGCAGTTCTTC.

The V call is TRBV28, the J call TRBJ1-3, with D perhaps TRBD1 (6 bases). Between the trimmed V and J ends, which lost 0 bases and 4 bases, there was a span of 13 bases. There are 16 residues in the CDR3. Germline CDR1 MDHEN, CDR2 SYDVKM. In DNA form, the CDR3 reads TGTGCCAGCAGTTTATGGGGGGGGCGAGACGGAAACACCATATATTTT. As protein: CASSLWGGRDGNTIYF.

The rearrangement joins TRBV5-5 to TRBJ2-3; D might be TRBD2 (5 bases). The length of the CDR3 is 15 residues. Germline CDR1 and CDR2: SGHKS and YYEKEE (reference sequence). Trimming cost V 2 bases and J 0 bases, with 10 bases left between them. The chain's CDR3 is CASSFGEPSTDTQYF. As DNA, the CDR3 is TGTGCCAGCAGCTTTGGGGAGCCTAGCACAGATACGCAGTATTTT.